This T cell receptor beta chain was captured in a study of cytotoxic CD8 clonotypes in ibrutinib-treated CLL. Some clones are missing from TCRdb's copy, which holds only in-frame ones; the method was immunoSEQ multiplex PCR. The sample records some 98,000 clones, approximately 80% being singletons. This CDR3 has 16 amino acids. The germline gives CDR1 MNHNY, CDR2 SVGAGI (reference sequence). J gave up 2 bases and V 0 bases, and 3 bases lay outside the gene matches. Overall study findings and caveats: The clonality went up when patients responded to ibrutinib and dropped back toward baseline at progression.

The sample holds one count of this clone. Its antigen remains unknown. The clonotype originates from a human donor with chronic lymphocytic leukemia. The sample consisted of PBMCs, taken after 12 months of ibrutinib treatment. V and J are TRBV6-6 and TRBJ2-3, with 9 bases that match TRBD2. The CDR3 loop reads CASSYSSGGVTDTQYF. Here the CDR3 DNA reads TGTGCCAGCAGTTACTCTAGCGGGGGTGTCACAGATACGCAGTATTTT.